This passage covers 17 T cell receptor beta chains from one sample sequenced in a study of type 1 and type 2 diabetes patients. PCR was run on genomic DNA. Amplification of the beta chain CDR3 used 30 forward and 13 reverse multiplex primers. TCRdb re-analysed the multiplex PCR reads in MiXCR, keeping a single row per CDR3 protein. Here the sample spans around 300,000 distinct CDR3 sequences, more than 40% being singletons. The sequencing sample was made of peripheral blood mononuclear cells (PBMCs). The receptors come from a man between 18 and 35 years old with type 2 diabetes.

A word on this clonotype: At one boundary the junction diverges from the germline segment, which might be a read error. The chain combines TRBV27 with TRBJ2-7, with D perhaps assigned TRBD1 or TRBD2 (5 bases each). Germline V gene lookup returns CDR1 MNHEY and CDR2 SMNVEV (reference sequence). This CDR3 is 14 amino acids long. CDR3 in amino acids: CASSPSRGPYGQYF. The CDR3 DNA sequence: TGTGCCAGCAGTCCCTCGAGGGGCCCCTACGGGCAGTACTTC.

This chain uses TRBV7-8 with TRBJ2-7; TRBD1 might be the D (6 bases). Per germline, CDR1 SGHVS and CDR2 FQNEAQ. The CDR3 has 14 residues. Trimming cost V 2 bases and J 4 bases, with 12 bases left between them. CDR3 residues: CASSLRGWEYEQYF. In DNA form, the CDR3 reads TGTGCCAGCAGCTTAAGGGGGTGGGAGTACGAGCAGTACTTC.

In its sample, this clonotype was seen a few times. V gene TRBV2 combines with J gene TRBJ1-2; no clear D gene. Germline CDR1 is SNHLY and CDR2 is FYNNEI. The V and J ends lost 6 bases and 4 bases respectively, with 12 bases between them. The CDR3 length is 13 residues. CDR3 in amino acids: CASSQERAYGYTF. Here the CDR3 DNA reads TGTGCCAGCAGCCAAGAACGGGCCTATGGCTACACCTTC.

The J gene is TRBJ2-3, the V gene TRBV9; D perhaps matches TRBD2 (5 bases). The CDR3 sequence is 14 residues long. Germline lookup yields CDR1 SGDLS and CDR2 YYNGEE. The ends were cut back, 4 bases at V and 3 bases at J, with 12 bases in the middle. The CDR3 here is CASSPRTATDTQYF. CDR3 DNA sequence: TGTGCCAGCAGCCCCCGGACTGCTACAGATACGCAGTATTTT.

The rearrangement joins TRBV7-9 to TRBJ1-3; 10 bases align to TRBD1. CDR1 and CDR2 (germline): SEHNR, FQNEAQ (reference sequence). The CDR3 contains 16 residues. V shed 4 bases and J 10 bases; nucleotides not matched to a gene: 13. Written as DNA, the CDR3 is TGTGCCAGCAGCTACCTCCCGGGACAGGGGTCGGGGACCATATATTTT. This translates into CASSYLPGQGSGTIYF. Full variable domain (rest looked up from reference TRBV7-9 and TRBJ1-3): DTGVSQNPRHKITKRGQNVTFRCDPISEHNRLYWYRQTLGQGPEFLTYFQNEAQLEKSRLLSDRFSAERPKGSFSTLEIQRTEQGDSAMYLCASSYLPGQGSGTIYFGEGSWLTVV.

There are a few counts of this clonotype. The chain combines TRBV20-1 with TRBJ2-7, with D tentatively TRBD2 (6 bases). V lost 1 base to trimming and J lost 5 bases, with 12 bases between them. The CDR3 has 13 residues. Germline V gives CDR1 DFQATT, CDR2 SNEGSKA (reference sequence). CDR3 DNA: TGCAGTGCTAGAGGGATGGGAGGAGACGAGCAGTACTTC. Translated: CSARGMGGDEQYF.

This clonotype occurred many times. This rearrangement joins TRBV30 to TRBJ2-7, with 8 bases fitting TRBD1. This CDR3 is 13 amino acids long. Germline values: CDR1 GTSNPN, CDR2 SVGIG (reference sequence). After removal of 5 bases from V and 3 bases from J, the junction contained 6 bases not matched to a gene. The DNA for the CDR3 is TGTGCCTGGGGGGACAGGCTTAACTACGAGCAGTACTTC. This gives the protein CAWGDRLNYEQYF.

Note on this clonotype: A read error may explain this, as a much larger clone is one base away. The chain has TRBV20-1 and TRBJ1-1; D gene ambiguous. This CDR3 has 11 amino acids. The V gene's germline CDR1 is DFQATT and CDR2 SNEGSKA (reference sequence). V was shortened by 4 bases and J by 4 bases, with 7 bases between the two germline ends. The CDR3 loop reads CSANGSTEAFF. The CDR3 nucleotides read TGCAGTGCTAACGGGAGCACTGAAGCTTTCTTT.

This clonotype was seen at least ten times. The chain recombines TRBV19 with TRBJ2-5; TRBD2 might be the D (5 bases). Trimming removed 11 bases at V and 4 bases at J, with 11 bases between. Looked up from germline, CDR1 is LNHDA and CDR2 is SQIVND (reference sequence). This CDR3 spans 11 amino acids. This CDR3 reads CAAGGGETQYF. The CDR3 nucleotides are TGTGCCGCTGGTGGAGGAGAGACCCAGTACTTC.

The chain combines TRBV7-6 with TRBJ2-7; D gene uncertain. There are 14 residues in the CDR3. Germline V lookup: CDR1 SGHVS, CDR2 FNYEAQ. V lost 5 bases and J 4 bases, leaving 15 bases between the germline ends. Written as DNA, the CDR3 is TGTGCCAGCAGCCAAAGCCCACCGGAATACGAGCAGTACTTC. It encodes CASSQSPPEYEQYF.

V and J are TRBV7-2 and TRBJ1-2; D remains ambiguous. The germline gives CDR1 SGHTA, CDR2 FQGNSA. This CDR3 is 13 amino acids long. With 1 base removed from V and 8 bases from J, the gap between germline ends came to 11 bases. As DNA, the CDR3 is TGTGCCAGCAGCTTAGAATGGAGTGGCGGCTACACCTTC. Translated, it gives CASSLEWSGGYTF.

The chain joins TRBV12-3 or TRBV12-4 to TRBJ2-7; possible D gene TRBD2, 6 bases. Trimming took off 4 bases at V and 2 bases at J, with 18 bases between the two ends. This CDR3 region has 16 residues. CDR3 in DNA: TGTGCCAGCAGTTCGTGGGACTTTGCCGATGCCTACGAGCAGTACTTC. Protein: CASSSWDFADAYEQYF.

The CDR3 reads CASSPPGGTSIHEQFF. CDR3 sequence (DNA): TGTGCCAGCAGCCCCCCAGGAGGGACTAGCATCCATGAGCAGTTCTTC. The J gene is TRBJ2-1, the V gene TRBV7-8, with TRBD2 identical over 9 bases. Germline CDR1 is SGHVS and CDR2 is FQNEAQ. The CDR3 length is 16 residues. The junction had 13 bases not matched to a gene; V was cut back by 5 bases and J by 8 bases.

V usage is TRBV6-5 and J usage is TRBJ2-7; 7 bases align to TRBD1. The V and J ends lost 10 bases and 0 bases, in that order; junction bases with no gene match: 6. The CDR3 contains 13 residues. Germline V gene sequence: CDR1 MNHEY, CDR2 SVGAGI. CDR3 loop: CAIRGTDSYEQYF. CDR3 nucleotides: TGTGCCATCCGAGGGACAGACTCCTACGAGCAGTACTTC.

The V gene is TRBV28, the J gene TRBJ2-3, with 8 bases identical to TRBD2. Germline CDR1 is MDHEN and CDR2 is SYDVKM. This CDR3 has 16 amino acids. V was pared by 3 bases and J by 4 bases, with 9 bases of the junction left unmatched. The DNA for the CDR3 is TGTGCCAGCAGTTTCTACGCGGGAGGCTTATCAGATACGCAGTATTTT. This sequence encodes CASSFYAGGLSDTQYF.

This clonotype was observed a handful of times. The chain combines TRBV18 with TRBJ2-7, with a weak D call TRBD2 (6 bases). This CDR3 is 14 amino acids long. CDR1 and CDR2 from the germline V gene are KGHSH and LQKENI. V was cut by 2 bases and J by 3 bases, with 11 bases left in between. The CDR3 DNA follows: TGTGCCAGCTCACCATCTCACGGGAGCTACGAGCAGTACTTC. Residues: CASSPSHGSYEQYF.

The genes are TRBV9 and TRBJ2-7, with TRBD2 identical over 8 bases. With V trimmed by 5 bases and J by 3 bases, 13 bases remained unmatched. The CDR3 is made up of 16 amino acids. Germline loops: CDR1 SGDLS, CDR2 YYNGEE. CDR3 coding DNA: TGTGCCAGCAGTGACTCGGATAGCGGGATAGTCTACGAGCAGTACTTC. The encoded protein is CASSDSDSGIVYEQYF.